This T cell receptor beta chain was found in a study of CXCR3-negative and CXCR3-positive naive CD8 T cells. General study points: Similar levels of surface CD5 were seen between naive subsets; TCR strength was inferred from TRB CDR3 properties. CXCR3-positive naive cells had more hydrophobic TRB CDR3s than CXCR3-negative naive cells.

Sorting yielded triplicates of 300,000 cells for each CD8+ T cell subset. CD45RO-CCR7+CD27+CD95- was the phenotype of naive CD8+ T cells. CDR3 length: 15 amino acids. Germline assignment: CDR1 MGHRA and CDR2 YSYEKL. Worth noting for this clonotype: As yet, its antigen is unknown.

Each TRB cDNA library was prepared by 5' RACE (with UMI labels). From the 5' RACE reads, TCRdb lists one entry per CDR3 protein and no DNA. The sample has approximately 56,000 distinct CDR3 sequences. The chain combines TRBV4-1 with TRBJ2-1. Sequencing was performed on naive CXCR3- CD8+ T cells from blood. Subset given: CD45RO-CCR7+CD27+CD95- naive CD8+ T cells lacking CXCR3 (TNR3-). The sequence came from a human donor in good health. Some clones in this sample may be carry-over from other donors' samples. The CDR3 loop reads CASSQGRSSYNEQFF.